Included here is one TCR beta chain sequence, with context. The antigen is not known. From blood, about 230-500 ng of genomic DNA served as TRB template. TRB rearrangements were amplified by multiplex PCR with BIOMED2 TRB-A/B primers. TCRdb reprocessed the multiplex PCR reads via MiXCR and lists one record per CDR3 protein. The sample contains over 15,000 distinct CDR3 sequences, approximately 37% of which appear only once. From germline, CDR1 is MNHNS and CDR2 SASEGT. The CDR3 covers 14 residues. V was clipped by 1 base and J by 7 bases, with 10 bases between them. The data stem from a study of T and B cells in COVID-19 patients. Study-level information: The recovered cohort's median age was about 35 years, versus 55 to 70 years in active infection. Critical illness requiring mechanical ventilation or extracorporeal membrane oxygenation affected about 65% of the 20 active-infection patients. Study-wide results and limits: Patients with COVID-19 reportedly showed strongly skewed T cell receptor beta variable and joining gene usage. Highly clonal in active COVID-19, TRB repertoires exceeded healthy-donor diversity and richness at recovery.

The origin of this receptor is a human donor with active COVID-19. The rearrangement links TRBV6-1 to TRBJ2-2; D unclear. Sequenced: blood. This CDR3 reads CASSEVVGYGELFF. In DNA, the CDR3 is TGTGCCAGCAGTGAAGTGGTGGGGTACGGGGAGCTGTTTTTT.